This T cell receptor beta chain was observed in a study of blood T cell repertoires in COVID-19. Here immunoSEQ multiplex PCR was the method, and the copy in TCRdb shows in-frame clones only, minus some. The sample includes fewer than 200,000 clones, around 80% of them seen just once. This CDR3 comprises 15 residues. Germline CDR1 reads MNHEY; CDR2 reads SMNVEV (reference sequence). Trimming removed 5 bases from V and 4 bases from J; junction bases left unmatched: 9. This chain links TRBV27 with TRBJ2-7; 9 nucleotides align to TRBD2. Sequencing input: peripheral blood. This receptor was identified in a man aged 55 to 70 with acute or convalescent COVID-19. In DNA, the CDR3 is TGTGCCAGCAGTGCCCTCCTAGCGGGACAATACGAGCAGTACTTC. Amino acid sequence: CASSALLAGQYEQYF.